The entry below gives a single TCR beta chain sequence along with its context. Its antigen specificity is not known. Nothing much larger sits one base from this clone, and base qualities are not available. The data stem from a study of radiotherapy plus CTLA-4 blockade in lung cancer listed by TCRdb under 2018. Concerning the study at large: Among the enrolled patients, approximately 18% had an objective response, and 25% to 35% reached disease control. The full study reports these points: After treatment with radiotherapy and ipilimumab, TCR clones that came from tumors expanded in the peripheral blood. The strongest predictors of response, as reported, were early dynamic changes in blood T cell clones along with a rise in serum interferon-beta after radiation.

The study tested focal radiation therapy combined with CTLA-4 blockade (ipilimumab) in patients with chemo-refractory metastatic non-small-cell lung cancer. Library preparation was by the immunoSEQ multiplex PCR assay. The source is immuneACCESS, and TCRdb retained only in-frame sequences with V and J called. Part of the clones is not carried over; for the studies checked, unresolved V genes explain less than half of this, and the remainder is unexplained. The sample contains 40,000 to 45,000 clones, approximately 80% of them found a single time. Over 2.5% of the sample lies in the top ten. The TCR originated in a human donor with non-small cell lung cancer whose response to radiotherapy plus ipilimumab could not be evaluated. This sample comprised peripheral blood, obtained from a patient treated with radiotherapy plus ipilimumab.

The sequenced DNA: TGTGCCAGCAGGACAACGGGACAGTTTGGCTACACCTTC. Its product reads: CASRTTGQFGYTF. Here the chain combines TRBV27 and TRBJ1-2; the junction holds 7 bases that match TRBD1. Inclusive of the bounding cysteine and phenylalanine, the CDR3 is 13 residues long. Just the 39-base CDR3 DNA is kept, in frame starting at base 1. V trim: 6 bases; J trim: 7 bases; unmatched bases: 8. CDR1 and CDR2, looked up from the germline V gene (reference sequence), are MNHEY and SMNVEV.